Each of the 25 T cell receptor beta chains below was sequenced from the same sample in a study of graft-versus-host responses after intestinal transplantation. These TCRs are of unknown antigen specificity. TCRdb keeps only in-frame clones here, not all; method: immunoSEQ multiplex PCR. In the table there are fewer than 120,000 clones, around 95% of which are singletons. Sequenced material: unstimulated CD8+ T cells sorted from spleen or lymph node cells, taken before intestinal transplant. The receptors were gathered from a human donor who received an intestinal transplant.

The rearrangement uses TRBV30 and TRBJ1-2; possibly TRBD1 for D (5 bases). Between the trimmed V and J ends, which lost 1 base and 4 bases, there was a span of 13 bases. The CDR3 runs 14 residues. Germline CDR1 and CDR2: GTSNPN and SVGIG (reference sequence). The CDR3 DNA sequence: TGTGCCTGGAGTGCTGGGACGACGGGCTATGGCTACACCTTC. Translating gives CAWSAGTTGYGYTF.

This chain links TRBV7-9 with TRBJ2-7; 8 bases agree with TRBD1. Looked up from germline, CDR1 is SEHNR and CDR2 is FQNEAQ (reference sequence). This CDR3 is built from 12 residues. In DNA, the CDR3 is TGTGCGACCGGGACAGGCGCCTACGAGCAGTACTTC. This codes for CATGTGAYEQYF.

The CDR3 sequence: CASSSSGTSPYEQYF. CDR3 in DNA: TGTGCCAGCAGCTCTTCCGGGACTAGCCCCTACGAGCAGTACTTC. The chain joins TRBV7-3 to TRBJ2-7; TRBD2 aligns across 9 bases. The V segment lost 4 bases and the J segment 2 bases; nucleotides outside the gene matches: 6. Germline assignment: CDR1 SGHTA and CDR2 FQGTGA. This CDR3 has 15 amino acids.

The rearrangement joins TRBV12-5 to TRBJ2-1, with D perhaps TRBD1 (6 bases). CDR3 length equals 18 residues. Trimming took 5 bases from V and 0 from J, leaving 20 bases between them. Germline values: CDR1 LGHNT, CDR2 FRNRAP. CDR3 amino acids: CASGPDRSGASSYNEQFF. In nucleotides, the CDR3 is TGTGCTAGTGGTCCCGACAGGAGCGGCGCAAGCTCCTACAATGAGCAGTTCTTC.

V gene TRBV7-3 combines with J gene TRBJ2-7, with TRBD2 as a possible D gene (6 bases). Per the germline V gene, CDR1 is SGHTA and CDR2 is FQGTGA. The germline V and J ends were trimmed by 4 bases and 0 bases, with 10 bases remaining between them. This CDR3 spans 14 amino acids. This CDR3 reads CASSSSSGSYEQYF. The DNA of the CDR3 is TGTGCCAGCAGCTCGAGTAGCGGCTCCTACGAGCAGTACTTC.

The rearrangement joins TRBV13 to TRBJ2-1; TRBD2 agrees at 9 bases. The CDR3 spans 16 residues. V gave up 5 bases and J gave up 7 bases; unmatched junction bases: 12. Germline loops: CDR1 PRHDT, CDR2 FYEKMQ (reference sequence). Written as DNA, the CDR3 is TGTGCCAGCAGCCCGGAAAGGCGGGAGGGCCGGAATGAGCAGTTCTTC. Protein product: CASSPERREGRNEQFF.

The V gene is TRBV19, the J gene TRBJ1-1; D possibly corresponds to TRBD1 (6 bases). The CDR3 is made up of 15 amino acids. V shed 7 bases and J shed 1 base, with 16 bases lying between them. The germline CDR1 and CDR2 sequences are LNHDA and SQIVND (reference sequence). CDR3 coding DNA: TGTGCCAGTACTATGACAGGTTGGTCGAACACTGAAGCTTTCTTT. As protein: CASTMTGWSNTEAFF. Combining the CDR3 with reference TRBV19 and TRBJ1-1 gives the whole variable domain DGGITQSPKYLFRKEGQNVTLSCEQNLNHDAMYWYRQDPGQGLRLIYYSQIVNDFQKGDIAEGYSVSREKKESFPLTVTSAQKNPTAFYLCASTMTGWSNTEAFFGQGTRLTVV.

The chain carries TRBV9 and TRBJ2-7; 8 bases agree with TRBD2. Germline V gene data show CDR1 as SGDLS and CDR2 as YYNGEE. There are 14 residues in the CDR3. J was trimmed by 5 bases and V by 6 bases; bases with no gene match: 10. CDR3 sequence reads: CASNRGGDRNEQYF. DNA of the CDR3: TGTGCCAGCAATCGGGGGGGCGATAGGAACGAGCAGTACTTC.

As to this clone: One end of the junction is discordant with germline, which a read error may explain. The rearrangement links TRBV30 to TRBJ1-2, with D unclear. This CDR3 is 13 amino acids long. Germline V gives CDR1 GTSNPN, CDR2 SVGIG (reference sequence). The CDR3 is CAWSIGPRYGHTF. In nucleotides, the CDR3 is TGTGCCTGGAGTATAGGACCTAGGTATGGCCACACCTTC. Full variable domain (outside the CDR3, taken from reference TRBV30 and TRBJ1-2): SQTIHQWPATLVQPVGSPLSLECTVEGTSNPNLYWYRQAAGRGLQLLFYSVGIGQISSEVPQNLSASRPQDRQFILSSKKLLLSDSGFYLCAWSIGPRYGHTFGSGTRLTVV.

J is TRBJ2-7 and V is TRBV30; D possibly uses TRBD1 or TRBD2 (5 bases each). V was clipped by 3 bases and J by 2 bases, with 14 bases between them. The CDR3 extends over 14 amino acids. Germline CDR1 is GTSNPN and CDR2 is SVGIG (reference sequence). In DNA, the CDR3 is TGTGCCTGGAGATCCTCCGGGACCCCCTACGAGCAGTACTTC. Translation: CAWRSSGTPYEQYF. The complete variable domain, with remaining parts taken from reference TRBV30 and TRBJ2-7, reads SQTIHQWPATLVQPVGSPLSLECTVEGTSNPNLYWYRQAAGRGLQLLFYSVGIGQISSEVPQNLSASRPQDRQFILSSKKLLLSDSGFYLCAWRSSGTPYEQYFGPGTRLTVT.

The V gene is TRBV4-1, the J gene TRBJ2-1; D not resolved. Germline CDR1 MGHRA, CDR2 YSYEKL. The germline V and J ends were trimmed by 1 base and 2 bases, with 9 bases remaining between them. The CDR3 runs to 15 residues. CDR3 loop: CASSQGASTYNEQFF. CDR3 nucleotides: TGCGCCAGCAGCCAAGGAGCGTCCACCTACAATGAGCAGTTCTTC.

V usage is TRBV6-5 and J usage is TRBJ1-2; no clear D gene. Germline V gives CDR1 MNHEY, CDR2 SVGAGI. Trimming removed 0 bases from V and 2 bases from J, with 13 bases in between. CDR3 size: 16 residues. In nucleotides, the CDR3 is TGTGCCAGCAGTTACTCGTGGCAGCCCGGAAACTATGGCTACACCTTC. Amino acids: CASSYSWQPGNYGYTF.

The chain couples TRBV4-2 to TRBJ2-3; TRBD2 matches at 9 bases. This CDR3 comprises 15 residues. V was clipped by 0 bases and J by 4 bases; unmatched bases: 2. CDR1 is LGHNA and CDR2 is YNFKEQ in the germline V gene. The CDR3 sequence is CASSQEIAGADTQYF. For the CDR3, the DNA is TGTGCCAGCAGCCAAGAGATAGCGGGAGCAGATACGCAGTATTTT.

This clone was recorded only once. V usage is TRBV4-1 and J usage is TRBJ2-7; D unresolved. This CDR3 is 15 amino acids long. V gave up 0 bases and J gave up 4 bases, with 13 bases separating them. Germline V gene sequence: CDR1 MGHRA, CDR2 YSYEKL. The CDR3: CASSQEGLVGYEQYF. The CDR3 DNA reads TGCGCCAGCAGCCAAGAGGGTCTAGTTGGTTACGAGCAGTACTTC.

CDR3 DNA: TGTGCCAGCGGATACACAGATACGCAGTATTTT. Translation: CASGYTDTQYF. This chain uses TRBV11-2 with TRBJ2-3, with D unresolved. V was pared by 8 bases and J by 2 bases, with 5 bases between. Germline V gene lookup returns CDR1 SGHAT and CDR2 FQNNGV. CDR3 length: 11 amino acids.

The rearrangement links TRBV9 to TRBJ2-2, with a possible D match to TRBD2 (6 bases). Germline CDR1 and CDR2: SGDLS and YYNGEE. The CDR3 runs 12 residues. The V gene lost 6 bases and the J gene lost 6 bases, with 9 bases spanning the gap. The CDR3 loop reads CASNPGAGELFF. Written as DNA, the CDR3 is TGTGCCAGCAATCCGGGGGCCGGGGAGCTGTTTTTT.

J is TRBJ2-7 and V is TRBV27; 7 bases line up with TRBD1. The trim removed 4 bases at V and 3 bases at J, leaving 6 bases unmatched. CDR1 MNHEY and CDR2 SMNVEV come from the germline V gene (reference sequence). CDR3 length equals 14 residues. Written as DNA, the CDR3 is TGTGCCAGCAGTTCCGGGACAGCTCACTACGAGCAGTACTTC. This encodes CASSSGTAHYEQYF.

The chain joins TRBV28 to TRBJ2-1, with D possibly being TRBD2 (6 bases). This CDR3 is 15 amino acids long. The germline V gene encodes CDR1 MDHEN and CDR2 SYDVKM. The V end lost 2 bases, the J end lost 7 bases, and 15 bases lay between the germline ends. Here the CDR3 DNA reads TGTGCCAGCAGTTTAATCCTCAGACTAGTGAATGAGCAGTTCTTC. This encodes CASSLILRLVNEQFF.

The genes are TRBV6-1 and TRBJ2-1; D is unresolved. The CDR3 has 12 amino acids. Germline CDR1 is MNHNS and CDR2 is SASEGT. The V gene lost 6 bases and the J gene lost 5 bases, with 8 bases spanning the gap. The CDR3 protein is CASRDSNNEQFF. The DNA for the CDR3 is TGTGCCAGCAGGGATAGTAACAATGAGCAGTTCTTC.

The chain couples TRBV4-1 to TRBJ1-5; D is perhaps TRBD1 (5 bases). Germline loops: CDR1 MGHRA, CDR2 YSYEKL. V lost 1 base and J lost 7, with 14 bases in between. CDR3 length equals 15 residues. The CDR3 coding sequence is TGCGCCAGCAGCCAAGTAGGGGCGTTAGGCCAGCCCCAGCATTTT. Translated: CASSQVGALGQPQHF.

This clone was seen once. The chain couples TRBV5-1 to TRBJ2-3; D might be TRBD1 (5 bases). The V gene lost 7 bases and the J gene lost 4 bases, with 7 bases spanning the gap. The CDR3 totals 11 residues. Germline CDR1 is SGHRS and CDR2 is YFSETQ. CDR3 loop: CASEGADTQYF. The DNA for the CDR3 is TGCGCCAGCGAAGGGGCAGATACGCAGTATTTT.

The chain combines TRBV28 with TRBJ1-2; D perhaps matches TRBD1 (5 bases). This CDR3 region has 13 residues. Trimming removed 2 bases at V and 8 bases at J, with 12 bases between. The V gene's germline CDR1 is MDHEN and CDR2 SYDVKM. The CDR3 DNA reads TGTGCCAGCAGTTTAAGGGGCGCGGTGGGCTACACCTTC. This translates into CASSLRGAVGYTF.

This clone was seen only a few times. The chain links TRBV6-1 to TRBJ1-5; 8 bases line up with TRBD1. V gave up 7 bases and J gave up 4 bases; unmatched junction bases: 6. Per the germline V gene, CDR1 is MNHNS and CDR2 is SASEGT. The CDR3 loop spans 14 amino acids. CDR3: CASTPGQANQPQHF. The CDR3 bases are TGTGCCAGCACACCGGGACAGGCTAATCAGCCCCAGCATTTT.

This chain links TRBV27 with TRBJ1-1; D is ambiguous. Germline assignment: CDR1 MNHEY and CDR2 SMNVEV (reference sequence). The CDR3 is 15 residues long. The germline V and J ends were trimmed by 2 bases and 0 bases, with 10 bases remaining between them. CDR3 sequence: CASSLSLTLNTEAFF. The CDR3 coding sequence is TGTGCCAGCAGTTTAAGTTTGACATTGAACACTGAAGCTTTCTTT.

This clone was seen a single time. The chain is built from TRBV10-3 and TRBJ2-1; TRBD2 agrees at 8 bases. This CDR3 spans 16 amino acids. Trimming at V came to 0 bases and at J to 10 bases, leaving 11 bases not matched to a gene. Germline loops: CDR1 ENHRY, CDR2 SYGVKD. The CDR3 spells CAISESVAGRGREQFF. In DNA form, the CDR3 reads TGTGCCATCAGTGAGTCTGTAGCGGGAAGGGGGAGGGAGCAGTTCTTC.